Listed below are T cell receptor beta chains from one sample, sequenced in a study of T cell responses to AZD1222 COVID-19 vaccine. Clones were read by immunoSEQ multiplex PCR, and TCRdb kept only the in-frame ones, dropping some. This repertoire shows around 140,000 clones, 80% to 90% found once; its top ten account for around 4.9%. This specimen consisted of peripheral blood, obtained on day 0 of AZD1222 vaccination. These receptors were collected from an adult in good health. CDR3s include the opening cysteine and the closing phenylalanine or tryptophan. The D gene is left open where the match is weak. Rows give clone size only sometimes, using once, few, many, or a class for an expanded clone.

V,size,D,J,DNA,CDR3
TRBV7-2,-,-,TRBJ2-5,TGTGCCAGCAGCTTAGCACGAGGCCGGGAGACCCAGTACTTC,CASSLARGRETQYF
TRBV5-6,-,-,TRBJ1-2,TGTGCCAGCAGCTTGGCAGGACGGCACTATGGCTACACCTTC,CASSLAGRHYGYTF
TRBV3-1/TRBV3-2,few,TRBD1,TRBJ2-3,TGTGCCAGCAGCCAAAGACAGGGGGCAGGCACAGATACGCAGTATTTT,CASSQRQGAGTDTQYF
TRBV9,-,-,TRBJ1-5,TGTGCCAGCAGCGTAGGCGTGGGCACGAGCAATCAGCCCCAGCATTTT,CASSVGVGTSNQPQHF
TRBV9,once,-,TRBJ1-5,TGTGCCAGCCCGAAATATAGCAATCAGCCCCAGCATTTT,CASPKYSNQPQHF
TRBV5-6,-,-,TRBJ1-2,TGTGCCAGCAGCTTGGTGGAAAGGGGCTATGGCTACACCTTC,CASSLVERGYGYTF
TRBV6-5,-,TRBD2,TRBJ2-5,TGTGCCAGCAGTTACGGGGAGGGCCAGTACTTC,CASSYGEGQYF
TRBV19,-,-,TRBJ2-1,TGTGCCAGTAGTATAGGTCGGGTTTATGAGCAGTTCTTC,CASSIGRVYEQFF
TRBV15,-,-,TRBJ2-2,TGTGCCACCAGCAGAGATTTTGACACCGGGGAGCTGTTTTTT,CATSRDFDTGELFF
TRBV10-3,-,-,TRBJ1-5,TGTGCCATCAGTGAGTCGGGCGGACAGCCCCAGCATTTT,CAISESGGQPQHF
TRBV5-6,-,-,TRBJ1-2,TGTGCCAGCAGCCCCATCCCGGAGGTTCGGTATGGCTACACCTTC,CASSPIPEVRYGYTF
TRBV18,-,TRBD1,TRBJ1-2,TGTGCCAGCTCGGGACAGGGCGACTATGGCTACACCTTC,CASSGQGDYGYTF
TRBV7-9,once,-,TRBJ2-1,TGTGCCAGCAGCTTAATCGGGGCTAATGAGCAGTTCTTC,CASSLIGANEQFF
TRBV6-2/TRBV6-3,-,-,TRBJ1-4,TGTGCCAGCAGCACAAGGGCCGCGGACGGGGAAAAACTGTTTTTT,CASSTRAADGEKLFF
TRBV5-4,-,TRBD1,TRBJ2-7,TGTGCCAGCAGCGCTGGACAGGGGGCAGTTCACGAGCAGTACTTC,CASSAGQGAVHEQYF
TRBV28,-,-,TRBJ1-3,TGTGCCAGCACCTCGGGCGGTGGAAACACCATATATTTT,CASTSGGGNTIYF
TRBV19,-,-,TRBJ1-2,TGTGCCAGTAACCCACAGGATAACTATGGCTACACCTTC,CASNPQDNYGYTF
TRBV7-3,few,-,TRBJ2-2,TGTGCCAGCAGCTCCAGACCTATTCCCGGGGAGCTGTTTTTT,CASSSRPIPGELFF
TRBV28,-,-,TRBJ2-7,TGTGCCAGCAGGCCACGTCTGTATAGCTCCTACGAGCAGTACTTC,CASRPRLYSSYEQYF
TRBV18,-,-,TRBJ1-4,TGTGCCAGCTCACCACTGGGGAGGGAAAAACTGTTTTTT,CASSPLGREKLFF
TRBV7-3,-,-,TRBJ2-2,TGTGCCAGCAGCTTAAGTTCTAACACCGGGGAGCTGTTTTTT,CASSLSSNTGELFF
TRBV20-1,-,TRBD2,TRBJ2-2,TGCAGTGCTAGTGGGGCGGGAGTTGGTTCGAACACCGGGGAGCTGTTTTTT,CSASGAGVGSNTGELFF
TRBV6-5,once,TRBD2,TRBJ2-1,TGTGCCAGCAGTCAGCGGGAGACGAATGAGCAGTTCTTC,CASSQRETNEQFF
TRBV21-1,once,-,TRBJ1-4,TGTGCCAGCAGCAAAGGCCCCCAGACGAGGACAGGGGCTGAAAAACTGTTTTTT,CASSKGPQTRTGAEKLFF